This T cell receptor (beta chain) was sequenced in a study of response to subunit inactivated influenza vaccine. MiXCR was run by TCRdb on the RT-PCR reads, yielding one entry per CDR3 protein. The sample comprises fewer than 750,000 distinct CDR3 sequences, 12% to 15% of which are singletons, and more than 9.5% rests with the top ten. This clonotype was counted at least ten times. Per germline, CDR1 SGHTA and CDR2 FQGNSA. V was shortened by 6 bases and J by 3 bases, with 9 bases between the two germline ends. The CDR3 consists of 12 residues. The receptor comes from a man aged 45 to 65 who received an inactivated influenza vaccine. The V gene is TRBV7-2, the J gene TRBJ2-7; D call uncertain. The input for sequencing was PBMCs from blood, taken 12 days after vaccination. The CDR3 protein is CASSSTYYEQYF. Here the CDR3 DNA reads TGTGCCAGCAGTTCCACCTACTACGAGCAGTACTTC.